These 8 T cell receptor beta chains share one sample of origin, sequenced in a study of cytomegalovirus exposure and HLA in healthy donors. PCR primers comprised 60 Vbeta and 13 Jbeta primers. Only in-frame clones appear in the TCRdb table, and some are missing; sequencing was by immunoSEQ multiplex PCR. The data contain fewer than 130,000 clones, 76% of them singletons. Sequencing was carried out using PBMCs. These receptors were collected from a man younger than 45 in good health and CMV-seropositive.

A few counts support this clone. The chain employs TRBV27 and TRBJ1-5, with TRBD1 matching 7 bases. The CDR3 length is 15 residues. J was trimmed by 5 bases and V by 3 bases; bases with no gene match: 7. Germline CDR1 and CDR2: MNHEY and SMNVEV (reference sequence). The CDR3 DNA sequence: TGTGCCAGCAGTTTGCGACAGGGAAGTTATCAGCCCCAGCATTTT. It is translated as CASSLRQGSYQPQHF.

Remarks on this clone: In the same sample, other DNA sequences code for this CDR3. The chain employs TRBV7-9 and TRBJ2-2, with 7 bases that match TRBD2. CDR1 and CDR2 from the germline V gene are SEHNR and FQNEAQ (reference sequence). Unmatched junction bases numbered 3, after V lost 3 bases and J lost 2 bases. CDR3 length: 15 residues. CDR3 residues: CASSFGTTNTGELFF. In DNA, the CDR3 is TGTGCCAGCAGCTTCGGGACTACTAACACCGGGGAGCTGTTTTTT. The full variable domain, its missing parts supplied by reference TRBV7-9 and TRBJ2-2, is DTGVSQNPRHKITKRGQNVTFRCDPISEHNRLYWYRQTLGQGPEFLTYFQNEAQLEKSRLLSDRFSAERPKGSFSTLEIQRTEQGDSAMYLCASSFGTTNTGELFFGEGSRLTVL.

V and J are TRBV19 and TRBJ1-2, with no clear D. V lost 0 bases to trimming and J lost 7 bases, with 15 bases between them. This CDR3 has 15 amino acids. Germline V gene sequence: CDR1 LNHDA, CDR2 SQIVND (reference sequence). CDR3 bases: TGTGCCAGTAGTATAGACCCCAGGTGGGTCGGTGGCTACACCTTC. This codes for CASSIDPRWVGGYTF. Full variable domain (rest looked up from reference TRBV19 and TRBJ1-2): DGGITQSPKYLFRKEGQNVTLSCEQNLNHDAMYWYRQDPGQGLRLIYYSQIVNDFQKGDIAEGYSVSREKKESFPLTVTSAQKNPTAFYLCASSIDPRWVGGYTFGSGTRLTVV.

The CDR3 reads CASSSGTGGNEQFF. The CDR3 DNA is TGCGCCAGCAGCAGCGGGACAGGTGGTAATGAGCAGTTCTTC. The V gene is TRBV5-1, the J gene TRBJ2-1; a weak D match, TRBD1 (8 bases). Deletions cut 4 bases from V and 7 bases from J, with 15 bases between. CDR1 and CDR2 (germline): SGHRS, YFSETQ. The CDR3 is 14 amino acids.

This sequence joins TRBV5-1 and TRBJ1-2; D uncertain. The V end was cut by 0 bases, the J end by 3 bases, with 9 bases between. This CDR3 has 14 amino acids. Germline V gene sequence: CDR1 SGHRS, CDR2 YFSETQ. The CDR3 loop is CASSLESGHYGYTF. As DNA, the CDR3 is TGCGCCAGCAGCTTGGAGTCTGGGCACTATGGCTACACCTTC.

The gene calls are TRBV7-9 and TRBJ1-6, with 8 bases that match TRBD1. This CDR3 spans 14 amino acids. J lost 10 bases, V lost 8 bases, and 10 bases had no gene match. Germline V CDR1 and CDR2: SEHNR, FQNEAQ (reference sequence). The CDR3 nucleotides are TGTGCCAGCGGACGCGGACAGGGAGGGTCACCCCTCCACTTT. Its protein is CASGRGQGGSPLHF.

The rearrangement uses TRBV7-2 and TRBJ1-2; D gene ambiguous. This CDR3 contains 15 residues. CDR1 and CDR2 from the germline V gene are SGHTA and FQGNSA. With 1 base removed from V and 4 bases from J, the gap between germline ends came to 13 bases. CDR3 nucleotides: TGTGCCAGCAGCTTAGAAGAATATCTAGCCTATGGCTACACCTTC. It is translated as CASSLEEYLAYGYTF. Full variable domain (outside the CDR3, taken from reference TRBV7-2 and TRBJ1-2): GAGVSQSPSNKVTEKGKDVELRCDPISGHTALYWYRQSLGQGLEFLIYFQGNSAPDKSGLPSDRFSAERTGGSVSTLTIQRTQQEDSAVYLCASSLEEYLAYGYTFGSGTRLTVV.

The CDR3 here is CASKGDYSSTDTQYF. The CDR3 DNA is TGTGCCAGTAAGGGGGACTACTCTAGCACAGATACGCAGTATTTT. The rearrangement joins TRBV19 to TRBJ2-3; D may be TRBD2 (7 bases). CDR1 and CDR2 from the germline V gene are LNHDA and SQIVND (reference sequence). The CDR3 is 15 amino acids. V was shortened by 7 bases and J by 0 bases, with 14 bases between the two germline ends.